The present entry profiles one TCR beta chain with its context. This CDR3 comprises 13 residues. Germline V gene lookup returns CDR1 MNHNS and CDR2 SASEGT. Trimming took 2 bases from V and 6 from J, leaving 8 bases between them. The data were taken from a study of blood T cell repertoires in COVID-19. Original handling: Reference gene primers were amplified, and this amplification served to estimate nucleated cell counts. Using immunoSEQ multiplex PCR, the repertoire was profiled, and TCRdb retains in-frame clones only, with some absent. The DNA gave D and trimming, while V, J and clone size come from that table. The sample lists under 350,000 clones; about 88% were seen once.

The TCR comes from a man between 60 and 75 years old who had recovered from COVID-19. The J gene is TRBJ2-4, the V gene TRBV6-1; no clear D. The sequencing sample was made of PBMCs or T cells enriched from blood (not recorded which). CDR3 DNA sequence: TGTGCCAGCAGTGAATTAATACTAAACATTCAGTACTTC. Encoded protein: CASSELILNIQYF.